These 9 T cell receptor beta chains came from one sample sequenced in a study of Ad26.COV2.S vaccination and SARS-CoV-2 variants. The repertoire was sequenced with immunoSEQ multiplex PCR; TCRdb's copy has only in-frame clones and lacks some. The table has about 350,000 clones, 75% to 90% seen once; the top ten hold about 11%. The sample's treatment: around 19 received Ad26.COV2.S at low or high dose, single or two shots; about 5 received placebo; per-sample allocation not given. Collection of the samples took place on day 63 after the first injection of vaccine or placebo. Specimen: peripheral blood, collected in a trial of Ad26.COV2.S vaccine versus placebo. All receptors derive from a person between 18 and 59 years old who received the Ad26.COV2.S COVID-19 vaccine or a placebo.

This clone was seen only a few times. The chain has TRBV11-3 and TRBJ2-1; D unresolved. The CDR3 length is 14 residues. The V gene's germline CDR1 is SGHNT and CDR2 YENEEA. V lost 0 bases and J 5 bases, leaving 8 bases between the germline ends. This chain's CDR3 is CASSLESYNNEQFF. CDR3 DNA: TGTGCCAGCAGCTTAGAAAGCTACAACAATGAGCAGTTCTTC.

The rearrangement links TRBV6-2 or TRBV6-3 to TRBJ2-1, with 8 bases matching TRBD1. V was pared by 4 bases and J by 6 bases, with 8 bases of the junction left unmatched. Germline V gives CDR1 MNHEY, CDR2 SVGEGT. This CDR3 region has 15 residues. DNA for the CDR3: TGTGCCAGCAGTTCCTTCAGAGGGACAGGCAATGAGCAGTTCTTC. Translation gives CASSSFRGTGNEQFF.

This sequence joins TRBV29-1 and TRBJ2-5, with TRBD2 as a possible D gene (6 bases). There are 13 residues in the CDR3. Germline V gene lookup returns CDR1 SQVTM and CDR2 ANQGSEA. The V end was cut by 3 bases, the J end by 2 bases, with 10 bases between. CDR3 sequence (DNA): TGCAGCGTTGACCCGACTAGACAAGAGACCCAGTACTTC. It translates to CSVDPTRQETQYF.

The chain is built from TRBV2 and TRBJ1-2; D not certain. The CDR3 runs 14 residues. Germline CDR1 SNHLY, CDR2 FYNNEI. The V end lost 1 base, the J end lost 8 bases, and 14 bases lay between the germline ends. CDR3 sequence (DNA): TGTGCCAGCAGTGAAGGGACTGCCGTGGAGGGCTACACCTTC. It encodes CASSEGTAVEGYTF.

V usage is TRBV9 and J usage is TRBJ1-1; no clear D. Germline V gene data show CDR1 as SGDLS and CDR2 as YYNGEE. The CDR3 consists of 13 residues. Trimming stripped 0 bases from V and 5 bases from J, with 8 bases between. The DNA of the CDR3 is TGTGCCAGCAGCGTAGAACTGGGTACTGAAGCTTTCTTT. Encoded protein: CASSVELGTEAFF.

The V and J genes are TRBV2 and TRBJ2-1; a weak D match, TRBD2 (5 bases). The CDR3 is made up of 15 amino acids. Germline-derived CDR1 and CDR2 are SNHLY and FYNNEI. The V end was cut by 6 bases, the J end by 4 bases, with 16 bases between. CDR3: CASSADYRGYNEQFF. In DNA, the CDR3 is TGTGCCAGCAGCGCCGACTACCGGGGATACAATGAGCAGTTCTTC.

The V call is TRBV19, the J call TRBJ2-2; perhaps TRBD1 as D (5 bases). Germline V CDR1 and CDR2: LNHDA, SQIVND (reference sequence). The CDR3 has 16 amino acids. V dropped 4 bases and J dropped 2 bases, with 14 bases sitting between them. CDR3 sequence: CASSRARVGNTGELFF. The CDR3 DNA reads TGTGCCAGTAGTAGGGCCAGGGTCGGTAACACCGGGGAGCTGTTTTTT.

The chain links TRBV6-2 or TRBV6-3 to TRBJ2-1; TRBD2 agrees at 9 bases. The CDR3 has 15 residues. In germline, CDR1 is MNHEY, CDR2 SVGEGT. Germline trimming cut 2 bases from V and 10 bases from J; bases unmatched to any gene: 9. CDR3 protein: CASSYQLAGDYEQFF. DNA for the CDR3: TGTGCCAGCAGTTACCAGTTAGCGGGAGATTACGAGCAGTTCTTC.

V gene TRBV7-2 combines with J gene TRBJ1-1; 10 nucleotides match TRBD1. The CDR3 covers 14 residues. The ends lost 5 bases at V and 6 bases at J; junction bases unmatched: 6. From germline, CDR1 is SGHTA and CDR2 FQGNSA. The CDR3 DNA reads TGTGCCAGCAGCCTAGGACAGGGGGGGCCTGAAGCTTTCTTT. Translating gives CASSLGQGGPEAFF.